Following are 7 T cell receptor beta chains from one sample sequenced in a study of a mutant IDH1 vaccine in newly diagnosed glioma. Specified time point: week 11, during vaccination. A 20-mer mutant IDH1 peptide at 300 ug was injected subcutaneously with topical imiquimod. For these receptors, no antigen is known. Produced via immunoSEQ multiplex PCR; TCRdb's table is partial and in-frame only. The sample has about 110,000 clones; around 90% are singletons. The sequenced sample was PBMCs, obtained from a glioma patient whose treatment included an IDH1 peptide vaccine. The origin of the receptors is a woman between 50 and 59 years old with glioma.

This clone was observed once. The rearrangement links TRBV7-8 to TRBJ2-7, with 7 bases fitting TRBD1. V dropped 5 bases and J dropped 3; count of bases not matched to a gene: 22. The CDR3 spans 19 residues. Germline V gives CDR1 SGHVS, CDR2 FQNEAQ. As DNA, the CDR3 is TGTGCCAGCAGCCCTTACATCCTCCCGGCCGGGACAGTACACTACGAGCAGTACTTC. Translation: CASSPYILPAGTVHYEQYF.

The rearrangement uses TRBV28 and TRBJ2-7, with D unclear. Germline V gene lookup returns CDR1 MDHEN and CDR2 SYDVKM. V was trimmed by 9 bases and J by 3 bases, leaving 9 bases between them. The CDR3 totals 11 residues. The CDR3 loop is CASGRGYEQYF. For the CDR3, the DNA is TGTGCCAGTGGTCGCGGCTACGAGCAGTACTTC. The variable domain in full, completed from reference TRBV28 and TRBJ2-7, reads DVKVTQSSRYLVKRTGEKVFLECVQDMDHENMFWYRQDPGLGLRLIYFSYDVKMKEKGDIPEGYSVSREKKERFSLILESASTNQTSMYLCASGRGYEQYFGPGTRLTVT.

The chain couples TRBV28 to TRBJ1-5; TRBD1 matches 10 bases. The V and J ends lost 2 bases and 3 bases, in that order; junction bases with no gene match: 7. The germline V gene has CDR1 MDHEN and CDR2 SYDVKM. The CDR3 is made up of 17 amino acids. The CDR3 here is CASSLPRQGAYNQPQHF. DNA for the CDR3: TGTGCCAGCAGTTTACCCAGACAGGGGGCATACAATCAGCCCCAGCATTTT.

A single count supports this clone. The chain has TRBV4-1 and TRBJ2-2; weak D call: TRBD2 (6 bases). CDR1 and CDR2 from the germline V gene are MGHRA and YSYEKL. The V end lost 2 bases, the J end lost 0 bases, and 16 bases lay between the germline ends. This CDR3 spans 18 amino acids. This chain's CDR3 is CASSQFLLGGTNTGELFF. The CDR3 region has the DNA TGCGCCAGCAGCCAATTTCTCCTAGGCGGGACGAACACCGGGGAGCTGTTTTTT.

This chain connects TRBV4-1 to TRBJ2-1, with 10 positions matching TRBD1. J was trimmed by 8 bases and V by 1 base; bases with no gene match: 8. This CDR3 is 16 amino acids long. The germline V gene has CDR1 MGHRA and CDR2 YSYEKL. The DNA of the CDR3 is TGCGCCAGCAGCCAAGCGGGCCCGGACAGGGGGGATGAGCAGTTCTTC. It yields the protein CASSQAGPDRGDEQFF.

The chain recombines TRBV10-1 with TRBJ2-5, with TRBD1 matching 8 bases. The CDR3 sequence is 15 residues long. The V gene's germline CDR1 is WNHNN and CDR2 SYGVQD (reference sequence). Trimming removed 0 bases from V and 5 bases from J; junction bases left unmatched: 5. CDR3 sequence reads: CASSESQGAPETQYF. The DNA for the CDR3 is TGCGCCAGCAGTGAGTCCCAGGGGGCGCCGGAGACCCAGTACTTC.

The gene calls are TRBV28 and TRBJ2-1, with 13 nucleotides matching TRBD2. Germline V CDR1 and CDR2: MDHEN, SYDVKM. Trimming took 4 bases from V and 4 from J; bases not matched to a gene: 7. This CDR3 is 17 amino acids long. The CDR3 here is CASSSRWTSGRYNEQFF. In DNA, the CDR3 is TGTGCCAGCAGTTCCCGCTGGACTAGCGGGAGATACAATGAGCAGTTCTTC.